The 31 T cell receptor beta chains presented below share a single source sample, sequenced in a study of cytomegalovirus exposure and HLA in healthy donors listed by TCRdb under 2017. Receptors were amplified or captured by the immunoSEQ multiplex PCR assay. The multiplex PCR relied on a mix of 60 forward primers for TCR Vbeta segments and 13 reverse primers for TCR Jbeta segments. TCRdb provides this immuneACCESS table in a form limited to in-frame rearrangements. Some clones are lacking; in checked studies, under half of them reflect an unresolved V gene, and why the rest are absent is not known. The sample records about 140,000 clones, 75% to 80% of which are singletons. Under 5.5% of the sample is held by the ten biggest clonotypes. Input material: PBMCs. The receptors were sampled from a woman between 50 and 59 years old in good health and CMV-seronegative.

Written as DNA, the CDR3 is TGTGCCAGTAGTTTACGGCAGGGGGTCTATGGCTACACCTTC. Encoded protein: CASSLRQGVYGYTF. The genes are TRBV19 and TRBJ1-2; 7 bases are shared with TRBD1. The junction had 7 bases not matched to a gene; V was cut back by 5 bases and J by 4 bases. Germline V CDR1 and CDR2: LNHDA, SQIVND (reference sequence). The length of the CDR3 is 14 residues.

The chain recombines TRBV7-9 with TRBJ2-7; TRBD2 aligns across 8 bases. This CDR3 contains 16 residues. Germline V gives CDR1 SEHNR, CDR2 FQNEAQ (reference sequence). V shed 5 bases and J 0 bases; nucleotides not matched to a gene: 9. CDR3: CASSPWTSSNSYEQYF. In DNA, the CDR3 is TGTGCCAGCAGCCCATGGACTAGCTCAAACTCCTACGAGCAGTACTTC.

The CDR3 DNA follows: TGCGCCAGCAGCTCGGGTGGGGGCCGCTCCTATAATTCACCCCTCCACTTT. It yields the protein CASSSGGGRSYNSPLHF. V is TRBV5-1 and J is TRBJ1-6; possible D gene TRBD1, 6 bases. Trimming removed 3 bases at V and 0 bases at J, with 13 bases between. Germline CDR1 is SGHRS and CDR2 is YFSETQ. The length of the CDR3 is 17 residues. The complete variable domain, with remaining parts taken from reference TRBV5-1 and TRBJ1-6, reads KAGVTQTPRYLIKTRGQQVTLSCSPISGHRSVSWYQQTPGQGLQFLFEYFSETQRNKGNFPGRFSGRQFSNSRSEMNVSTLELGDSALYLCASSSGGGRSYNSPLHFGNGTRLTVT.

The chain has TRBV2 and TRBJ1-5; the match to TRBD1 covers 11 bases. Germline values: CDR1 SNHLY, CDR2 FYNNEI. The CDR3 is made up of 15 amino acids. With 6 bases clipped from V and 7 bases from J, the junction kept 8 bases outside the gene matches. The CDR3 region has the DNA TGTGCCAGCAGGGAATGGACAGGGGGCAGGCAGCCCCAGCATTTT. Its protein product is CASREWTGGRQPQHF.

V and J are TRBV11-2 and TRBJ2-2, with D perhaps TRBD2 (5 bases). The germline V gene has CDR1 SGHAT and CDR2 FQNNGV. The length of the CDR3 is 16 residues. V lost 3 bases and J lost 7, with 18 bases in between. Here the CDR3 DNA reads TGTGCCAGCAGCTTCCGATTCATTCCTGCGGGCGGGGAGCTGTTTTTT. Protein product: CASSFRFIPAGGELFF.

This sequence joins TRBV7-3 and TRBJ2-5, with TRBD2 matching over 7 bases. V gave up 8 bases and J gave up 2 bases; unmatched junction bases: 5. CDR3 length equals 13 residues. Germline CDR1 reads SGHTA; CDR2 reads FQGTGA. CDR3 DNA: TGTGCCAGCGCGCGGGGGACTCAAGAGACCCAGTACTTC. It specifies CASARGTQETQYF.

V is TRBV4-1 and J is TRBJ1-4; D may be TRBD1 (6 bases). In germline, CDR1 is MGHRA, CDR2 YSYEKL. Trimming took 1 base from V and 5 from J, leaving 14 bases between them. The CDR3 is 16 amino acids. CDR3 nucleotides: TGCGCCAGCAGCCAAGGTTCGGGGGGCTACAATGAAAAACTGTTTTTT. This translates into CASSQGSGGYNEKLFF.

The CDR3 DNA is TGTGCCTGGAGTGTAAAGGACAGGGTATCCGGGGAGCTGTTTTTT. This gives the protein CAWSVKDRVSGELFF. V is TRBV30 and J is TRBJ2-2, with TRBD1 identical over 8 bases. J was trimmed by 6 bases and V by 0 bases; bases with no gene match: 6. Germline V gene lookup returns CDR1 GTSNPN and CDR2 SVGIG (reference sequence). The CDR3 extends over 15 amino acids.

The chain combines TRBV7-2 with TRBJ1-1; D is undetermined. CDR1 and CDR2 from the germline V gene are SGHTA and FQGNSA. The CDR3 has 14 residues. V dropped 2 bases and J dropped 1 base, with 8 bases sitting between them. The CDR3 region has the DNA TGTGCCAGCAGCTTATCGCTGGCGAACACTGAAGCTTTCTTT. Translation: CASSLSLANTEAFF.

V is TRBV2 and J is TRBJ1-2, with D possibly being TRBD1 (5 bases). Germline loops: CDR1 SNHLY, CDR2 FYNNEI. The V and J ends lost 2 bases and 8 bases respectively, with 12 bases between them. The CDR3 has 13 amino acids. The CDR3 sequence: CASSERQGGGYTF. CDR3 nucleotides: TGTGCCAGCAGTGAAAGGCAGGGAGGAGGCTACACCTTC.

Only a few counts were recorded for this clone. The CDR3 sequence: CASSIPASGGKDTQYF. In DNA form, the CDR3 reads TGTGCCAGTAGTATTCCGGCTAGCGGGGGTAAAGATACGCAGTATTTT. This chain joins TRBV19 and TRBJ2-3, with 10 bases matching TRBD2. V lost 3 bases and J lost 5; bases outside the gene matches: 8. The CDR3 sequence is 16 residues long. Germline V gene data show CDR1 as LNHDA and CDR2 as SQIVND (reference sequence).

This chain joins TRBV7-3 and TRBJ2-5; weak D call: TRBD1 (7 bases). Trimming took off 1 base at V and 1 base at J, with 19 bases between the two ends. CDR1 SGHTA and CDR2 FQGTGA come from the germline V gene. The CDR3 covers 18 residues. CDR3 bases: TGTGCCAGCAGCTTAAATGGAGGGGCAGGGGGACTCCAAGAGACCCAGTACTTC. It encodes CASSLNGGAGGLQETQYF. Full variable domain (remainder filled in from reference TRBV7-3 and TRBJ2-5): GAGVSQTPSNKVTEKGKYVELRCDPISGHTALYWYRQSLGQGPEFLIYFQGTGAADDSGLPNDRFFAVRPEGSVSTLKIQRTERGDSAVYLCASSLNGGAGGLQETQYFGPGTRLLVL.

The J gene is TRBJ1-6, the V gene TRBV28, with D hard to call. The CDR3 spans 14 residues. The germline V gene has CDR1 MDHEN and CDR2 SYDVKM. The ends were cut back, 3 bases at V and 8 bases at J, with 11 bases in the middle. The CDR3 DNA reads as TGTGCCAGCAGTTTTATGACGGGTCATTCACCCCTCCACTTT. It translates to CASSFMTGHSPLHF.

V usage is TRBV7-9 and J usage is TRBJ2-7; D is ambiguous. Germline CDR1 is SEHNR and CDR2 is FQNEAQ (reference sequence). This CDR3 is built from 13 residues. The CDR3 bases are TGTGCTTCCACCCCCCTCGGCTCCTACGAGCAGTACTTC. It codes for CASTPLGSYEQYF.

V and J are TRBV7-8 and TRBJ1-4; the D gene is possibly TRBD1 (6 bases). V was shortened by 6 bases and J by 2 bases, with 10 bases between the two germline ends. Per the germline V gene, CDR1 is SGHVS and CDR2 is FQNEAQ. CDR3 length: 14 amino acids. Here the CDR3 DNA reads TGTGCCAGCAGAGGGGGGGGTACTAATGAAAAACTGTTTTTT. This gives the protein CASRGGGTNEKLFF.

This clone was counted once. The chain employs TRBV5-1 and TRBJ1-2; TRBD1 matches at 10 bases. Trimming took 2 bases from V and 3 from J; bases not matched to a gene: 4. Per the germline V gene, CDR1 is SGHRS and CDR2 is YFSETQ. The CDR3 is made up of 15 amino acids. CDR3 sequence: CASSLQTGGYYGYTF. The CDR3, as DNA: TGCGCCAGCAGCTTACAGACAGGGGGCTACTATGGCTACACCTTC.

In DNA form, the CDR3 reads TGTGCCAGCAGCTTGGGGGACAGGGAGCAGTACTTC. It is translated as CASSLGDREQYF. This rearrangement joins TRBV5-5 to TRBJ2-7, with 8 nucleotides matching TRBD1. V trimming: 0 bases; J trimming: 7 bases; junction bases outside the gene matches: 0. CDR3 length equals 12 residues. Germline CDR1 SGHKS, CDR2 YYEKEE (reference sequence).

This clone is a singleton in its sample. The V gene is TRBV11-2, the J gene TRBJ1-6; the D is unclear. The V and J ends lost 3 bases and 6 bases respectively, with 3 bases between them. The CDR3 is 12 amino acids. Germline lookup yields CDR1 SGHAT and CDR2 FQNNGV. The CDR3 region is CASSLRNSPLHF. The CDR3 DNA follows: TGTGCCAGCAGCTTGCGTAATTCACCCCTCCACTTT. Full variable domain (missing parts from reference TRBV11-2 and TRBJ1-6): EAGVAQSPRYKIIEKRQSVAFWCNPISGHATLYWYQQILGQGPKLLIQFQNNGVVDDSQLPKDRFSAERLKGVDSTLKIQPAKLEDSAVYLCASSLRNSPLHFGNGTRLTVT.

The chain couples TRBV19 to TRBJ1-2; TRBD1 matches 11 bases. The CDR3 loop spans 15 amino acids. Germline assignment: CDR1 LNHDA and CDR2 SQIVND (reference sequence). V lost 5 bases, J lost 3 bases, and 5 bases stayed unmatched. The CDR3 region has the DNA TGTGCCAGTAGTCTCGGACAGGGGGCAGACTATGGCTACACCTTC. Its protein is CASSLGQGADYGYTF.

The chain couples TRBV4-1 to TRBJ2-3, with TRBD1 identical over 7 bases. Germline CDR1 is MGHRA and CDR2 is YSYEKL. The J segment lost 0 bases and the V segment lost 5 bases, leaving 5 bases of the junction unmatched. There are 15 residues in the CDR3. CDR3: CASSTGTDSTDTQYF. DNA of the CDR3: TGCGCCAGCAGCACCGGGACAGATAGCACAGATACGCAGTATTTT.

The rearrangement uses TRBV6-5 and TRBJ1-1; D gene ambiguous. This CDR3 region has 14 residues. Germline loops: CDR1 MNHEY, CDR2 SVGAGI. V lost 6 bases and J lost 1, with 12 bases in between. In nucleotides, the CDR3 is TGTGCCAGCAGAGAGATTAATAGGAACACTGAAGCTTTCTTT. As protein: CASREINRNTEAFF.

This clone has only one observation. V usage is TRBV4-1 and J usage is TRBJ1-3; TRBD1 matches at 7 bases. The CDR3 extends over 14 amino acids. Germline values: CDR1 MGHRA, CDR2 YSYEKL. V lost 2 bases to trimming and J lost 4 bases; unmatched junction nucleotides: 2. The CDR3 sequence is CASSQIQGGNTIYF. CDR3 DNA: TGCGCCAGCAGCCAAATACAGGGGGGAAACACCATATATTTT.

The rearrangement uses TRBV7-9 and TRBJ2-2; possible D gene TRBD1, 6 bases. V was clipped by 5 bases and J by 3 bases, with 13 bases between them. The CDR3 has 15 residues. The germline V gene has CDR1 SEHNR and CDR2 FQNEAQ (reference sequence). CDR3 in amino acids: CASSRGGSDTGELFF. The CDR3 nucleotides read TGTGCCAGCAGCCGAGGGGGTTCGGACACCGGGGAGCTGTTTTTT.

The rearrangement links TRBV5-1 to TRBJ2-7, with D possibly being TRBD2 (5 bases). The V gene's germline CDR1 is SGHRS and CDR2 YFSETQ. V lost 9 bases to trimming and J lost 0 bases, with 16 bases between them. The CDR3 sequence is 14 residues long. CDR3 protein: CATKPEADSYEQYF. CDR3 DNA sequence: TGCGCCACCAAACCGGAGGCTGACTCCTACGAGCAGTACTTC.

The chain couples TRBV6-6 to TRBJ2-3; the match to TRBD1 covers 9 bases. CDR3 length: 16 residues. The trim removed 4 bases at V and 3 bases at J, leaving 8 bases unmatched. Germline CDR1 reads MNHNY; CDR2 reads SVGAGI (reference sequence). CDR3: CASSWGTGRRTDTQYF. CDR3 bases: TGTGCCAGCAGTTGGGGGACAGGGCGGAGAACAGATACGCAGTATTTT.

V gene TRBV5-1 combines with J gene TRBJ2-3; TRBD2 is a possible D gene (6 bases). This CDR3 spans 18 amino acids. Looked up from germline, CDR1 is SGHRS and CDR2 is YFSETQ. V was pared by 0 bases and J by 4 bases, with 21 bases between. As DNA, the CDR3 is TGCGCCAGCAGCTTGGGTATTGCAAGCTCGGGGGTTGCAGATACGCAGTATTTT. It specifies CASSLGIASSGVADTQYF.

This clone has more than one count but fewer than ten. The rearrangement joins TRBV28 to TRBJ1-4; 8 nucleotides align to TRBD1. After removal of 4 bases from V and 7 bases from J, the junction contained 5 bases not matched to a gene. The CDR3 consists of 14 residues. Germline lookup yields CDR1 MDHEN and CDR2 SYDVKM. Here the CDR3 DNA reads TGTGCCAGCAGTTCGACAGGGGCCGGTGAAAAACTGTTTTTT. Amino acid sequence: CASSSTGAGEKLFF.

The rearrangement uses TRBV5-1 and TRBJ1-1; 11 nucleotides match TRBD1. The J segment lost 6 bases and the V segment lost 4 bases, leaving 11 bases of the junction unmatched. Germline CDR1 and CDR2: SGHRS and YFSETQ. The CDR3 contains 16 residues. The CDR3 DNA sequence: TGCGCCAGCAGCGATGCGTGGGACAGGGGGTTCGCTGAAGCTTTCTTT. Translating it yields CASSDAWDRGFAEAFF.

The chain has TRBV30 and TRBJ2-3, with a tentative D call TRBD1 (5 bases). V lost 0 bases and J lost 3, with 10 bases in between. From germline, CDR1 is GTSNPN and CDR2 SVGIG (reference sequence). The CDR3 consists of 14 residues. The CDR3 nucleotides read TGTGCCTGGAGTGTACTGGGGCGGACAGATACGCAGTATTTT. As protein: CAWSVLGRTDTQYF.

This clone was seen only once. The chain has TRBV7-2 and TRBJ1-2, with a weak D call TRBD1 (6 bases). Germline CDR1 and CDR2: SGHTA and FQGNSA. This CDR3 is 13 amino acids long. V was pared by 3 bases and J by 8 bases, with 13 bases between. The CDR3: CASSFWGRGGYTF. CDR3 DNA sequence: TGTGCCAGCAGCTTTTGGGGGCGCGGAGGCTACACCTTC.

V and J are TRBV6-1 and TRBJ2-2; D gene uncertain. Germline assignment: CDR1 MNHNS and CDR2 SASEGT. The CDR3 has 11 amino acids. With 4 bases removed from V and 6 bases from J, the gap between germline ends came to 3 bases. CDR3 nucleotides: TGTGCCAGCAGTGGCGCCGGGGAGCTGTTTTTT. It translates to CASSGAGELFF.